Shown below are 26 T cell receptor beta chains from a single sample sequenced in a study of shared clonotypes between healthy human individuals. The repertoire was sequenced with immunoSEQ multiplex PCR; TCRdb's copy has only in-frame clones and lacks some. The table includes some 2 million clones, approximately 94% detected once. CD45RO-negative, CCR7-positively selected cells formed the naive CD8 fraction, excluding terminally differentiated effector memory CD45RA+ cells. The sample comprised naive CD8+ T cells sorted from blood. The receptor set was obtained from a man aged 18-30 years in good health.

The V gene is TRBV27, the J gene TRBJ2-1; D not certain. The CDR3 sequence is 15 residues long. From germline, CDR1 is MNHEY and CDR2 SMNVEV (reference sequence). V lost 1 base, J lost 0 bases, and 7 bases lay in between. The DNA of the CDR3 is TGTGCCAGCAGTTTATTCTGGAGCTCCTACAATGAGCAGTTCTTC. It is translated as CASSLFWSSYNEQFF.

The rearrangement links TRBV7-9 to TRBJ1-1, with TRBD1 matching 9 bases. With V trimmed by 5 bases and J by 3 bases, 4 bases remained unmatched. This CDR3 is 14 amino acids long. The germline V gene has CDR1 SEHNR and CDR2 FQNEAQ (reference sequence). The CDR3 is CASSNWDRDTEAFF. Written as DNA, the CDR3 is TGTGCCAGCAGCAACTGGGACAGGGACACTGAAGCTTTCTTT.

The chain carries TRBV5-4 and TRBJ2-3, with 10 bases aligning to TRBD1. V lost 5 bases, J lost 6 bases, and 12 bases stayed unmatched. The CDR3 covers 16 residues. Germline CDR1 SGHNT, CDR2 YYREEE (reference sequence). The CDR3 region is CASRGPTGGGLDTQYF. The CDR3 DNA sequence: TGTGCCAGCAGGGGCCCGACAGGGGGCGGGCTGGATACGCAGTATTTT.

The V gene is TRBV19, the J gene TRBJ1-5, with 10 positions matching TRBD1. Trimming took 3 bases from V and 7 from J; bases not matched to a gene: 12. Germline CDR1 and CDR2: LNHDA and SQIVND (reference sequence). This CDR3 contains 17 residues. CDR3 sequence: CASSILPGQGLVQPQHF. The CDR3 bases are TGTGCCAGTAGTATCTTACCGGGACAGGGGTTAGTGCAGCCCCAGCATTTT.

J is TRBJ2-7 and V is TRBV4-3, with D perhaps matching TRBD1 (5 bases). The CDR3 consists of 16 residues. Trimming shortened V by 0 bases and J by 0 bases, and 12 bases separated the two germline ends. Germline assignment: CDR1 LGHNA and CDR2 YSLEER. DNA of the CDR3: TGCGCCAGCAGCCAAGACTCGGACACGAGCTCCTACGAGCAGTACTTC. As protein: CASSQDSDTSSYEQYF.

V and J are TRBV19 and TRBJ2-7; 9 nucleotides line up with TRBD2. The J segment lost 6 bases and the V segment lost 4 bases, leaving 10 bases of the junction unmatched. Germline V gene sequence: CDR1 LNHDA, CDR2 SQIVND (reference sequence). The CDR3 runs to 15 residues. This CDR3 is CASSSFSSGISEQYF. CDR3 DNA: TGTGCCAGTAGTAGTTTTTCTAGCGGGATATCCGAGCAGTACTTC. Full variable domain (remainder filled in from reference TRBV19 and TRBJ2-7): DGGITQSPKYLFRKEGQNVTLSCEQNLNHDAMYWYRQDPGQGLRLIYYSQIVNDFQKGDIAEGYSVSREKKESFPLTVTSAQKNPTAFYLCASSSFSSGISEQYFGPGTRLTVT.

This chain connects TRBV7-9 to TRBJ2-1; D is perhaps TRBD2 (6 bases). Trimming took off 9 bases at V and 8 bases at J, with 20 bases between the two ends. Looked up from germline, CDR1 is SEHNR and CDR2 is FQNEAQ (reference sequence). The CDR3 spans 14 residues. CDR3 DNA sequence: TGTGCCAGTTACACTAGCTTAGAGAATGATGAGCAGTTCTTC. It translates to CASYTSLENDEQFF.

The chain uses TRBV7-6 and TRBJ2-1; D possibly corresponds to TRBD2 (6 bases). V gave up 5 bases and J gave up 4 bases, with 15 bases separating them. Germline V CDR1 and CDR2: SGHVS, FNYEAQ. The CDR3 length is 15 residues. The CDR3 is CASSDTTLAYNEQFF. In DNA form, the CDR3 reads TGTGCCAGCAGCGACACGACCCTAGCGTACAATGAGCAGTTCTTC.

This clone showed up just once. The chain is built from TRBV28 and TRBJ1-2, with TRBD1 matching over 9 bases. V shed 5 bases and J 3 bases; nucleotides not matched to a gene: 7. This CDR3 has 15 residues. Germline CDR1 MDHEN, CDR2 SYDVKM. The CDR3: CASSVPGQGDYGYTF. CDR3 bases: TGTGCCAGCAGTGTCCCGGGACAGGGTGACTATGGCTACACCTTC.

The rearrangement uses TRBV27 and TRBJ2-3; TRBD2 matches 7 bases. The CDR3 has 17 residues. After removal of 1 base from V and 2 bases from J, the junction contained 9 bases not matched to a gene. Per the germline V gene, CDR1 is MNHEY and CDR2 is SMNVEV (reference sequence). The CDR3 sequence: CASSLLGGGGPTDTQYF. CDR3 nucleotide sequence: TGTGCCAGCAGTTTATTAGGTGGGGGGGGACCCACAGATACGCAGTATTTT.

The genes are TRBV7-9 and TRBJ2-2; unclear D gene. Germline CDR1 SEHNR, CDR2 FQNEAQ (reference sequence). This CDR3 is built from 13 residues. Between the trimmed V and J ends, which lost 0 bases and 7 bases, there was a span of 6 bases. CDR3 sequence: CASSLALRGELFF. The CDR3 DNA follows: TGTGCCAGCAGCTTAGCACTACGCGGGGAGCTGTTTTTT.

The J gene is TRBJ1-4, the V gene TRBV27; 8 positions agree with TRBD1. V lost 5 bases, J lost 8 bases, and 7 bases stayed unmatched. The germline V gene has CDR1 MNHEY and CDR2 SMNVEV (reference sequence). The CDR3 contains 14 residues. CDR3 nucleotide sequence: TGTGCCAGCAGTGCGACAGGGGTCGACGAAAAACTGTTTTTT. It specifies CASSATGVDEKLFF.

The chain carries TRBV5-6 and TRBJ1-3; D gene unclear. Deletions cut 4 bases from V and 3 bases from J, with 8 bases between. This CDR3 is 13 amino acids long. CDR1 and CDR2 from the germline V gene are SGHDT and YYEEEE. The CDR3 reads CASSPPVGNTIYF. CDR3 nucleotides: TGTGCCAGCAGCCCCCCGGTTGGAAACACCATATATTTT.

The CDR3 reads CASSLFQYDSNYEQYF. Here the CDR3 DNA reads TGTGCCAGCAGCTTGTTCCAATACGACAGTAATTACGAGCAGTACTTC. The J gene is TRBJ2-7, the V gene TRBV5-6, with a possible D match to TRBD1 (5 bases). Germline V gene data show CDR1 as SGHDT and CDR2 as YYEEEE. The ends were cut back, 1 base at V and 4 bases at J, with 18 bases in the middle. The CDR3 is 16 amino acids.

V is TRBV29-1 and J is TRBJ2-1; 7 nucleotides line up with TRBD1. V lost 6 bases to trimming and J lost 10 bases; unmatched junction nucleotides: 6. The CDR3 length is 11 residues. Germline CDR1 is SQVTM and CDR2 is ANQGSEA. DNA of the CDR3: TGCAGCGTGAAGGGGGCGGTGGAGCAGTTCTTC. Translation gives CSVKGAVEQFF.

This clone was detected only once. Additional DNA sequences in this sample encode the identical CDR3. This sequence joins TRBV7-9 and TRBJ2-7, with D possibly called TRBD1 or TRBD2 (7 bases each). The CDR3 has 15 amino acids. V dropped 0 bases and J dropped 2 bases, with 11 bases sitting between them. The V gene's germline CDR1 is SEHNR and CDR2 FQNEAQ (reference sequence). The CDR3 nucleotides read TGTGCCAGCAGCTTAGCCCAGGGGGGGACCTACGAGCAGTACTTC. Its protein is CASSLAQGGTYEQYF.

V usage is TRBV2 and J usage is TRBJ2-7; D not resolved. The germline V and J ends were trimmed by 2 bases and 4 bases, with 15 bases remaining between them. This CDR3 comprises 15 residues. Germline V gives CDR1 SNHLY, CDR2 FYNNEI. The CDR3 loop is CASSEITEGSYEQYF. The CDR3, as DNA: TGTGCCAGCAGTGAAATAACAGAAGGGTCATACGAGCAGTACTTC.

This chain links TRBV18 with TRBJ2-1, with D hard to call. Trimming took 0 bases from V and 10 from J, leaving 10 bases between them. This CDR3 has 13 residues. Germline lookup yields CDR1 KGHSH and CDR2 LQKENI. The CDR3 here is CASSPPTTAEQFF. CDR3 DNA sequence: TGTGCCAGCTCACCACCGACCACGGCCGAGCAGTTCTTC.

This clone has only a few counts. Other DNA sequences within the sample encode an identical CDR3. V usage is TRBV11-2 and J usage is TRBJ2-7; D might be TRBD1 or TRBD2, each matching 5 bases. Trimming took 1 base from V and 2 from J, leaving 6 bases between them. This CDR3 spans 13 amino acids. Germline loops: CDR1 SGHAT, CDR2 FQNNGV. CDR3 in amino acids: CASSLVGAYEQYF. The CDR3 nucleotides are TGTGCCAGCAGCTTAGTGGGGGCCTACGAGCAGTACTTC.

J is TRBJ2-3 and V is TRBV27; 8 bases are shared with TRBD1. CDR3 length: 16 amino acids. The V gene's germline CDR1 is MNHEY and CDR2 SMNVEV (reference sequence). V shed 5 bases, J shed 6 bases, and the junction held 13 bases outside the gene matches. CDR3 sequence: CASSLIARGRIDTQYF. In DNA, the CDR3 is TGTGCCAGCAGTCTCATTGCCAGGGGGCGCATTGATACGCAGTATTTT.

The chain is built from TRBV11-1 and TRBJ2-7, with D perhaps TRBD2 (5 bases). V was trimmed by 3 bases and J by 2 bases, leaving 11 bases between them. The CDR3 has 14 residues. Looked up from germline, CDR1 is SGHAT and CDR2 is FQDESV (reference sequence). The CDR3 nucleotides read TGTGCCAGCAGCTTCGGGGTAGACACCTACGAGCAGTACTTC. Amino acids: CASSFGVDTYEQYF.

V is TRBV27 and J is TRBJ2-7; no reliable D call. The CDR3 runs 12 residues. The germline gives CDR1 MNHEY, CDR2 SMNVEV (reference sequence). The V and J ends lost 8 bases and 9 bases respectively, with 17 bases between them. DNA for the CDR3: TGTGCCAGCGGATTCGGCCCAGGATGGCAGTACTTC. Translation gives CASGFGPGWQYF.

The chain has TRBV27 and TRBJ1-6; weak D call: TRBD1 (5 bases). V shed 1 base and J shed 7 bases, with 11 bases lying between them. In germline, CDR1 is MNHEY, CDR2 SMNVEV (reference sequence). This CDR3 is 15 amino acids long. CDR3 residues: CASSLYQGINSPLHF. The CDR3 DNA reads as TGTGCCAGCAGTTTATACCAGGGAATCAATTCACCCCTCCACTTT.

The J gene is TRBJ1-2, the V gene TRBV9, with D maybe TRBD1 (6 bases). CDR1 and CDR2 (germline): SGDLS, YYNGEE. The CDR3 loop spans 16 amino acids. V lost 0 bases and J 4 bases, leaving 16 bases between the germline ends. CDR3 in DNA: TGTGCCAGCAGCGTAGTCTCGGGACAAGTCGGCTATGGCTACACCTTC. Translating it yields CASSVVSGQVGYGYTF.

The V and J genes are TRBV10-1 and TRBJ2-7; 9 nucleotides line up with TRBD2. With 4 bases clipped from V and 7 bases from J, the junction kept 8 bases outside the gene matches. In germline, CDR1 is WNHNN, CDR2 SYGVQD (reference sequence). The CDR3 runs 14 residues. The CDR3 DNA is TGCGCCAGCAGTGCGGGCGGGGGGGCTACGGAGCAGTACTTC. It is translated as CASSAGGGATEQYF.

The chain recombines TRBV29-1 with TRBJ2-5; TRBD2 matches at 7 bases. CDR3 length equals 16 residues. Losses at the gene ends were 3 bases for V and 0 bases for J; bases not matched to a gene: 10. CDR1 SQVTM and CDR2 ANQGSEA come from the germline V gene. The CDR3 spells CSVEWRERRYQETQYF. DNA for the CDR3: TGCAGCGTTGAGTGGCGGGAGAGGAGGTACCAAGAGACCCAGTACTTC.